The sequence of this T cell receptor beta chain was determined in a study of blood T cell repertoires in COVID-19. Repertoires were generated with immunoSEQ multiplex PCR, while TCRdb's copy carries only in-frame clones and drops some. This table has 150,000 to 200,000 clones, around 85% appearing once. J lost 5 bases, V lost 7 bases, and 18 bases had no gene match. This CDR3 spans 18 amino acids. From germline, CDR1 is MDHEN and CDR2 SYDVKM. This chain connects TRBV28 to TRBJ1-5; the match to TRBD1 covers 9 bases. Sequencing used peripheral blood. The clonotype was recovered from a man in his sixties with acute or convalescent COVID-19. CDR3 in amino acids: CASTKNPWTGAPHQPQHF. The CDR3 coding sequence is TGTGCCAGCACCAAGAATCCTTGGACAGGGGCCCCACATCAGCCCCAGCATTTT.